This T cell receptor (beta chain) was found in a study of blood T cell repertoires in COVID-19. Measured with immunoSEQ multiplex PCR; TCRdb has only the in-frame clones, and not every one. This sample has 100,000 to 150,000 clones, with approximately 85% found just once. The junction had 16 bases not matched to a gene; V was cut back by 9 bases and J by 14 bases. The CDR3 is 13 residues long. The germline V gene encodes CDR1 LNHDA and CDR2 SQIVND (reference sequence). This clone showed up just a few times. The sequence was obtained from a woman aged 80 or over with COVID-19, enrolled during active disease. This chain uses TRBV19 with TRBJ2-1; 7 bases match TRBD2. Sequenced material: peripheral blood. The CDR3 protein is CASKVTGGSKEFF. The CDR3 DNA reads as TGTGCCAGCAAAGTGACGGGCGGGAGCAAGGAGTTCTTC.